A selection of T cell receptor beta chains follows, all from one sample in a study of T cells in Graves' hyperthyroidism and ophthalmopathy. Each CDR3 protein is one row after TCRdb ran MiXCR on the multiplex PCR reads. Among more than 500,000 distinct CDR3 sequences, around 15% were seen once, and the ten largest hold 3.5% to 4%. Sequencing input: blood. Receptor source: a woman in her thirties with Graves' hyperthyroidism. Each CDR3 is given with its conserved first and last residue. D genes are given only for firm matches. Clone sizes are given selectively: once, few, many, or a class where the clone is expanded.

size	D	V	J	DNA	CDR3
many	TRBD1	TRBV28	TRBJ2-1	TGTGCCAGCAGTAATCTGCTGGGACAGGGGGCTGGGAATGAGCAGTTCTTC	CASSNLLGQGAGNEQFF
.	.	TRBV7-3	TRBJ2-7	TGTGCCAGCAGCTTGGGACAAAACAATGAGCAGTACTTC	CASSLGQNNEQYF
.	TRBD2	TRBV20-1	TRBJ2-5	TGCAGTGCTCCCAGCGGGAGGGAGACCCAGTACTTC	CSAPSGRETQYF
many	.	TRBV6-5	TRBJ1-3	TGTGCCAGCAGTTATGGTTCTCTCGGCGGGAGCTCTGGAAACACCATATATTTT	CASSYGSLGGSSGNTIYF
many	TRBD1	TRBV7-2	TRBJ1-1	TGTGCCAGCAGCTTGACAGGGGGCGCAGTAACTGAAGCTTTCTTT	CASSLTGGAVTEAFF
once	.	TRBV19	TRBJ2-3	TGTGCCAGTAGTATAGTCCTAGTAGCCGCTAGCACAGATACGCAGTATTTT	CASSIVLVAASTDTQYF
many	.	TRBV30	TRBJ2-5	TGTGCCTGGAGTGTAGCCCTGGGAGAGACCCAGTACTTC	CAWSVALGETQYF
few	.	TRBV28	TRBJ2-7	TGTGCCAGCAGTTTAGCGGGATTTTACGAGCAGTACTTC	CASSLAGFYEQYF
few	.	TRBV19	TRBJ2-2	TGTGCCAGTAGTATTGCAGGAATCAACACCGGGGAGCTGTTTTTT	CASSIAGINTGELFF
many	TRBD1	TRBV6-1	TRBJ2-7	TGTGCCAGCAGTGACCTCGGGACAGTGACCTACGAGCAGTACTTC	CASSDLGTVTYEQYF
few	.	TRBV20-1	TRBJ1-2	TGCAGTGCGGAACGGAGCGGGGACGGGACTAACTATGGCTACACCTTC	CSAERSGDGTNYGYTF
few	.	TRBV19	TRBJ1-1	TGTGCCAGTAGTATAGGGATACAGGGGAACACTGAAGCTTTCTTT	CASSIGIQGNTEAFF
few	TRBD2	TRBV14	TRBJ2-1	TGTGCCAGCAGCCAAGGACTAGCGTTATACAATGAGCAGTTCTTC	CASSQGLALYNEQFF
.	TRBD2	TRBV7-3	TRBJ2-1	TGTGCCAGCAGCTTAATACCCGGACTAGCGGGAGTAGGTGAGCAGTTCTTC	CASSLIPGLAGVGEQFF
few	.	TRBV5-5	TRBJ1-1	TGTGCCAGCAGCTATGGGAGGTCAATGGACACTGAAGCTTTCTTT	CASSYGRSMDTEAFF
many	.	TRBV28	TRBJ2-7	TGTGCCAGCAGTTTATATTCGGAGCGGGCTCACTACGAGCAGTACTTC	CASSLYSERAHYEQYF
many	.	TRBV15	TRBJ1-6	TGTGCCACCGGACCCCCAATGGGATCCCTCCACTTT	CATGPPMGSLHF
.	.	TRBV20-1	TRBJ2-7	TGCAGTGCTTTAGGACAGTTTTACGAGCAGTACTTC	CSALGQFYEQYF
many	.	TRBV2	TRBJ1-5	TGTGCCAGCAGTGAAGGATCCTTGAGCAATCAGCCCCAGCATTTT	CASSEGSLSNQPQHF
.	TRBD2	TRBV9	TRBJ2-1	TGTGCCAGCAGCGTAGGGGAGCGGGAGTACAATGAGCAGTTCTTC	CASSVGEREYNEQFF
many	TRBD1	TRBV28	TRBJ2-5	TGTGCCAGCAGTTTTCGACAGGGTGGTCAAGAGACCCAGTACTTC	CASSFRQGGQETQYF
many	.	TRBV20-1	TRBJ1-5	TGCAGTGCTAGGGTCGGACACAATCAGCCCCAGCATTTT	CSARVGHNQPQHF
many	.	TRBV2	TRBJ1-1	TGTGCCAGCGGAAGCAGGGAAAGTAGTGAAGCTTTCTTT	CASGSRESSEAFF
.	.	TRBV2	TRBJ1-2	TGTGCCAGCATTGACGGTCTCTATGGCTACACCTTC	CASIDGLYGYTF
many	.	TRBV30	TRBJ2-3	TGTGCCTGGAGTAAGGACAGAAACACAGATACGCAGTATTTT	CAWSKDRNTDTQYF
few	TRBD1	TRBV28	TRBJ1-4	TGTGCCAGCAGTGAGGACAGGGGGCGGGAAAAACTGTTTTTT	CASSEDRGREKLFF
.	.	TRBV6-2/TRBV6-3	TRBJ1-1	TGTGCCAGCAGTAAGCTTGGGCCGAGGTGGGACACTGAAGCTTTCTTT	CASSKLGPRWDTEAFF
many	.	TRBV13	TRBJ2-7	TGTGCCAGCAGCTTGGGGGTAGACGAGCAGTACTTC	CASSLGVDEQYF
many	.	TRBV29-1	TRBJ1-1	TGCAGCGTTGATAGGGACGGGGGTTCCACTGAAGCTTTCTTT	CSVDRDGGSTEAFF
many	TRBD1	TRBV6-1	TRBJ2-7	TGTGCCAGCAGTCGTTCTTCCGGGACAGGAAGCTACGAGCAGTACTTC	CASSRSSGTGSYEQYF
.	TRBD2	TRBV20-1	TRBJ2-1	TGCAGTGCTAGAGAGAGGCGCGGGAGTGATGATGAGCAGTTCTTC	CSARERRGSDDEQFF
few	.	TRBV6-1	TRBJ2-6	TGTGCCAGCGAGGACCAGAACTCTGGGGCCAACGTCCTGACTTTC	CASEDQNSGANVLTF
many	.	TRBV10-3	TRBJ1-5	TGTGCCATCGCCGGGAATAGCAATCAGCCCCAGCATTTT	CAIAGNSNQPQHF
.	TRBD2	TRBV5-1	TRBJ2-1	TGCGCCAGCAGCCCTTCGACTAGCGGGAGAGTTGAGCAGTTCTTC	CASSPSTSGRVEQFF
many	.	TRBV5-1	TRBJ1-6	TGCGCCAGCAGCCGGGGTGAGTCACCCCTCCACTTT	CASSRGESPLHF
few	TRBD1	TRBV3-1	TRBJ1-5	TGTGCCAGCAGCCAAGGGCAGGGGGTAGGGCAGCCCCAGCATTTT	CASSQGQGVGQPQHF
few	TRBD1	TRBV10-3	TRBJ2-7	TGTGCCATCAGGAAGACAGGGGGGAACTACGAGCAGTACTTC	CAIRKTGGNYEQYF
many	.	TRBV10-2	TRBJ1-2	TGCGCCAGCAGTGAGTCTCTGCGGGGCGACTATGGCTACACCTTC	CASSESLRGDYGYTF
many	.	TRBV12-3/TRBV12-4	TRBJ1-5	TGTGCCAGCAGTCCCGGGACCCATAGGAATCAGCCCCAGCATTTT	CASSPGTHRNQPQHF
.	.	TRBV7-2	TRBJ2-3	TGTGCCAGCAGCTCGAGACTAGACCTCCAGGGGGGGACAGATACGCAGTATTTT	CASSSRLDLQGGTDTQYF
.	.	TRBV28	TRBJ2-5	TGTGCCAGCAGTTTGACGGCAATTGAGGTAGAGACCCAGTACTTC	CASSLTAIEVETQYF
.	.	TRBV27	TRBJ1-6	TGTGCCAGCAGTCGAAACAGGGTTTATAATTCACCCCTCCACTTT	CASSRNRVYNSPLHF
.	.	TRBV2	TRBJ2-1	TGTGCCAGCAGCCAAGATCGTCTAGGGGACTCGTACAATGAGCGGTTCTTC	CASSQDRLGDSYNERFF
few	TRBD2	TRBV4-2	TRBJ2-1	TGTGCCAGCAGCCTCCTACCGGGACTAGCGGAATACAATGAGCAGTTCTTC	CASSLLPGLAEYNEQFF
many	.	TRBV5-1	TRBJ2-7	TGCGCCAGCAGCTTGGGCTCGGACGGTTACGAGCAGTACTTC	CASSLGSDGYEQYF
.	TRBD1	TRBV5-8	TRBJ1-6	TGTGCCAGCAGCTCCGGACAGGAAGGTTCACCCCTCCACTTT	CASSSGQEGSPLHF
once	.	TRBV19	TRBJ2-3	TGTGCCAGTAGTATAATAGGCGATACGCAGTATTTT	CASSIIGDTQYF
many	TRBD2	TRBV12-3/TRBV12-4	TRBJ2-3	TGTGCCAGCAGTTTTACGGGGAGGGCAGATACGCAGTATTTT	CASSFTGRADTQYF
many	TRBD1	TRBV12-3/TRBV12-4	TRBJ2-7	TGTGCCAGCAGTTATGGGACAGGGAACGAGCAGTACTTC	CASSYGTGNEQYF
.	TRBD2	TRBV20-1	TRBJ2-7	TGCAGTGCTAGAGGGAGCGGACTAGCGGGAGTTCAAGTAGGCTACGAGCAGTACTTC	CSARGSGLAGVQVGYEQYF
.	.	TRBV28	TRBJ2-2	TGTGCCAGCAGTTTAAAAAATTGGTACAGTCAAGGGGAGCTGTTTTTT	CASSLKNWYSQGELFF
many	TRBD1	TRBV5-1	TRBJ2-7	TGCGCCAGCAGCTCCGTGGGGACAGGGCCCTACGAGCAGTACTTC	CASSSVGTGPYEQYF
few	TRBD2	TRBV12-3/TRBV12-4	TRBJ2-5	TGTGCCAGCAGTTTAGGGTCCCCTCTAGCGGGAACCCAGTACTTC	CASSLGSPLAGTQYF
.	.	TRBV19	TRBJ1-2	TGTGCCAGTAGTAGCTTCCCAGGCTATGGCTACACCTTC	CASSSFPGYGYTF
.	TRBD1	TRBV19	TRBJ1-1	TGTGCCAGTAGCAGCCGGGACAGGGCTATGAACACTGAAGCTTTCTTT	CASSSRDRAMNTEAFF
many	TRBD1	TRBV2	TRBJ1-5	TGTGCCAGCAGTCGGGACAGGGTTAGCAATCAGCCCCAGCATTTT	CASSRDRVSNQPQHF
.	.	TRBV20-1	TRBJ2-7	TGCAGTGCTTATAAGTCCGGGGCTTACCACGAGCAGTACTTC	CSAYKSGAYHEQYF
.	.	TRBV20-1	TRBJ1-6	TGCAGTGCTAGTAGTCAGCCCAATTCACCCCTCCACTTT	CSASSQPNSPLHF
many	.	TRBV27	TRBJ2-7	TGTGCCAGCAGTTTACGCACAGGGAGAGTTGACGAGCAGTACTTC	CASSLRTGRVDEQYF